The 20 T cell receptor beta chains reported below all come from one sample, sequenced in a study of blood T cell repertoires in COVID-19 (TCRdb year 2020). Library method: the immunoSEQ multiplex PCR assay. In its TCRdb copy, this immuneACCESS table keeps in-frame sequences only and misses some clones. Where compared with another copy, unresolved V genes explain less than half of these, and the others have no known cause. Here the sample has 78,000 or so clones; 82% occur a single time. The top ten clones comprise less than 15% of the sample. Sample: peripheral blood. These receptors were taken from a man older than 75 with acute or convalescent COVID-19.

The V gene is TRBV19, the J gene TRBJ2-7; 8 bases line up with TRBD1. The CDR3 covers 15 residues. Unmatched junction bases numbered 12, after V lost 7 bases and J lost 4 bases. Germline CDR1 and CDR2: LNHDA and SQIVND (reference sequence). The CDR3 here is CASTPTRDRFYEQYF. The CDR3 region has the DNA TGTGCCAGTACCCCCACCCGGGACAGGTTTTACGAGCAGTACTTC.

CDR3 residues: CATSGGRGNQETQYF. The DNA for the CDR3 is TGTGCCACCAGTGGCGGTAGGGGAAACCAAGAGACCCAGTACTTC. The chain is built from TRBV24-1 and TRBJ2-5, with TRBD1 as a possible D gene (5 bases). Germline V gene sequence: CDR1 KGHDR, CDR2 SFDVKD. Trimming stripped 5 bases from V and 0 bases from J, with 12 bases between. CDR3 length: 15 amino acids.

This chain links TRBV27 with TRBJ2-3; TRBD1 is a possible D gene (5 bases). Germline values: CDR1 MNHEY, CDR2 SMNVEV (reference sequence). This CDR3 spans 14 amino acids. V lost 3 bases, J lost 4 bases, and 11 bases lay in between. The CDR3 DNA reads TGTGCCAGCAGTTTCAGTAAAGGGGCAGATACGCAGTATTTT. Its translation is CASSFSKGADTQYF.

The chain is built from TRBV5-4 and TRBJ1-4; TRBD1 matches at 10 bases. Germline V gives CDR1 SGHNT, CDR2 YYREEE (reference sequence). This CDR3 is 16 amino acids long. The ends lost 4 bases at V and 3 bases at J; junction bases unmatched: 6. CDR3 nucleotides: TGTGCCAGCAGCCTGGGACAGGGGAACGCTAATGAAAAACTGTTTTTT. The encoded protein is CASSLGQGNANEKLFF.

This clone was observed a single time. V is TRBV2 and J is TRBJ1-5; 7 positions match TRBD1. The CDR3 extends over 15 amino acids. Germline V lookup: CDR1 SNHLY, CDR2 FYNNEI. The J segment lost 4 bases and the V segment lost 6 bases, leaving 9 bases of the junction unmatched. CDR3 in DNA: TGTGCCAGCAGGGACCGGGACAGCTCTAATCAGCCCCAGCATTTT. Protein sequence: CASRDRDSSNQPQHF.

The CDR3 DNA sequence: TGTGCCAGCAGTTTTCAGGGGTCCTATGGCTACACCTTC. Amino acid sequence: CASSFQGSYGYTF. V is TRBV27 and J is TRBJ1-2; D might be TRBD1 (6 bases). Germline CDR1 MNHEY, CDR2 SMNVEV (reference sequence). V was pared by 3 bases and J by 4 bases, with 9 bases between. The CDR3 has 13 amino acids.

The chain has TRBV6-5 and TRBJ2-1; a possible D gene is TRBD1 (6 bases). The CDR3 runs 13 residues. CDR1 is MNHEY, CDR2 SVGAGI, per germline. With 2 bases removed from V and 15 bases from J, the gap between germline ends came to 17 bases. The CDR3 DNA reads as TGTGCCAGCAGTTACACACTCAGGGGATTGTTGTTCTTC. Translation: CASSYTLRGLLFF.

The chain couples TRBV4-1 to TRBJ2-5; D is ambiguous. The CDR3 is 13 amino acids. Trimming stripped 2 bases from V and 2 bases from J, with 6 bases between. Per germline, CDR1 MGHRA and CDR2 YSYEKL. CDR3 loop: CASSQHSQETQYF. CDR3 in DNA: TGCGCCAGCAGCCAACATAGTCAAGAGACCCAGTACTTC.

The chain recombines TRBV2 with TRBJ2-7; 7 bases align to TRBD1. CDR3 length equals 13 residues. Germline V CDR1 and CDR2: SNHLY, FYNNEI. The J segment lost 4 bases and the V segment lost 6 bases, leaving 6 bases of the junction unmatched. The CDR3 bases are TGTGCCAGCAGACCGGGACAGAATTACGAGCAGTACTTC. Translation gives CASRPGQNYEQYF.

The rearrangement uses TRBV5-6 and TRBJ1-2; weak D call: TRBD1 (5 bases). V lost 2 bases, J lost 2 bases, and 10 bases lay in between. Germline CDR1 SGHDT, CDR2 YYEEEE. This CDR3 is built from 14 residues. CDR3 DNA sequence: TGTGCCAGCAGCTTTTACCCAGGGAACTATGGCTACACCTTC. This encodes CASSFYPGNYGYTF.

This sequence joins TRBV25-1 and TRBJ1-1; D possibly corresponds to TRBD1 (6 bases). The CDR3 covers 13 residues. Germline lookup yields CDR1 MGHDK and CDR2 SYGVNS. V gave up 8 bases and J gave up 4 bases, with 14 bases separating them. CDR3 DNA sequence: TGTGCCAGCCTATTTACAGGGCCCACTGAAGCTTTCTTT. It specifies CASLFTGPTEAFF.

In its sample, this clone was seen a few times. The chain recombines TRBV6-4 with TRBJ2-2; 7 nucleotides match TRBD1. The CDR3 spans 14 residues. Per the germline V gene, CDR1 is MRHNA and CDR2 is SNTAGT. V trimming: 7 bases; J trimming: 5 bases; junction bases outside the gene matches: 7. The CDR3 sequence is CASTVEQGTGELFF. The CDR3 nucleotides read TGTGCCAGCACCGTGGAACAGGGGACCGGGGAGCTGTTTTTT.

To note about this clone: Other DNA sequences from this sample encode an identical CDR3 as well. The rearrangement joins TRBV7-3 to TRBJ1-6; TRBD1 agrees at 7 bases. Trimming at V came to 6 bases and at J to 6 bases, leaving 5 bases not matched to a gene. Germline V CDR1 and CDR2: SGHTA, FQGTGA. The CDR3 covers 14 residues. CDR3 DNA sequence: TGTGCCAGCAGTCTCGGGACAGCTAATTCACCCCTCCACTTT. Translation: CASSLGTANSPLHF.

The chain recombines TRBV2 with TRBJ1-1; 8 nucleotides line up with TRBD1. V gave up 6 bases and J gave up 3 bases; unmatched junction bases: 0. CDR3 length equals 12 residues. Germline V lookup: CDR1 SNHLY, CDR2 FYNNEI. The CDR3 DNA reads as TGTGCCAGCAGGACAGGGGACACTGAAGCTTTCTTT. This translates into CASRTGDTEAFF.

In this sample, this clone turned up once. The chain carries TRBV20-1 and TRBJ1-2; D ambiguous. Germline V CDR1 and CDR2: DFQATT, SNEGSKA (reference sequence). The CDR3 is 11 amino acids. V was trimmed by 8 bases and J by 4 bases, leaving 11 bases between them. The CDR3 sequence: CSTFRGYGYTF. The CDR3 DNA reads TGCAGTACCTTTCGGGGCTATGGCTACACCTTC.

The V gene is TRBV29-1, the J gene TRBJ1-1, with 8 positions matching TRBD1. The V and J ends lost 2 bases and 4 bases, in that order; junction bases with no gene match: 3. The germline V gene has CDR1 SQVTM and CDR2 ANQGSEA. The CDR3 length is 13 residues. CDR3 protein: CSVERTGGTEAFF. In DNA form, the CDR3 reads TGCAGCGTTGAACGTACAGGGGGCACTGAAGCTTTCTTT.

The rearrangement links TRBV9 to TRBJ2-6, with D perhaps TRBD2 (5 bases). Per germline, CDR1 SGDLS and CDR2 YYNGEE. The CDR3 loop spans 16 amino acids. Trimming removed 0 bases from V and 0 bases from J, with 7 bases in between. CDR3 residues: CASSVGGLSGANVLTF. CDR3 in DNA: TGTGCCAGCAGCGTAGGAGGGCTCTCTGGGGCCAACGTCCTGACTTTC.

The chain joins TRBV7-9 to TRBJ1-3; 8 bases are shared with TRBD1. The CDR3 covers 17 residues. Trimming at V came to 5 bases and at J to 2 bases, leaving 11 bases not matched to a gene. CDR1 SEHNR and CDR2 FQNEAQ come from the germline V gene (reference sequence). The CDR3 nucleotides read TGTGCCAGCAGCCTCGGACAGGGTCTCAGGACTGGAAACACCATATATTTT. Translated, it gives CASSLGQGLRTGNTIYF.

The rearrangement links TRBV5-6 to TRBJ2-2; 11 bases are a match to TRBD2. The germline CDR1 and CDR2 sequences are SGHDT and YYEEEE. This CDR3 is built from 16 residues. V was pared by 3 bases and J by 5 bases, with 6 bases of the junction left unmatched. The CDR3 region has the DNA TGTGCCAGCAGCTCTTTAGCGGGGGGGCCGACCGGGGAGCTGTTTTTT. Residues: CASSSLAGGPTGELFF.

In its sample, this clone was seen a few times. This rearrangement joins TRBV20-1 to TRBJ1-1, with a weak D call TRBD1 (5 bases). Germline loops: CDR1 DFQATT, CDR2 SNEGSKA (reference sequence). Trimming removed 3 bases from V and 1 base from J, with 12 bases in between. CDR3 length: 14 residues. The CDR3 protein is CSASQGRRNTEAFF. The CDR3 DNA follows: TGCAGTGCTAGTCAGGGCCGAAGGAACACTGAAGCTTTCTTT.